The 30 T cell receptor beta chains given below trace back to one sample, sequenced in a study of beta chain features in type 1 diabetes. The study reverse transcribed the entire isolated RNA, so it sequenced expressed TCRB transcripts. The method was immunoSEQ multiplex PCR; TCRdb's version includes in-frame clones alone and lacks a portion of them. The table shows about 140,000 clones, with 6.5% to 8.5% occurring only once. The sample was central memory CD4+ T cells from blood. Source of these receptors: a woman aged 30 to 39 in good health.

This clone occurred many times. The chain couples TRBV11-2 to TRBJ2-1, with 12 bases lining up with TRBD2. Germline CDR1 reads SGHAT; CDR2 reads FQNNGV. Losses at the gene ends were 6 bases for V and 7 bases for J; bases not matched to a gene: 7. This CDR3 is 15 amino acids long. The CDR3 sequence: CASRPMTSGSNEQFF. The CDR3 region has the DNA TGTGCCAGCAGACCTATGACTAGCGGGAGTAATGAGCAGTTCTTC.

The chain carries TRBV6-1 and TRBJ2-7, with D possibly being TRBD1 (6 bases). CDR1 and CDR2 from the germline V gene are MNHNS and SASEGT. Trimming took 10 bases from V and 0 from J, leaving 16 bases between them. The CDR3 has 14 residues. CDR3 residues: CATFLTGGSYEQYF. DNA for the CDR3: TGTGCCACCTTCTTGACAGGCGGCTCCTACGAGCAGTACTTC.

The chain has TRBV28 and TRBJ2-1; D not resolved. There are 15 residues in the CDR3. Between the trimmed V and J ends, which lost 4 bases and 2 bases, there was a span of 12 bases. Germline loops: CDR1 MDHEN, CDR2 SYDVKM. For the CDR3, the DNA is TGTGCCAGCAGTTCCCCCCCACAGACCTACAATGAGCAGTTCTTC. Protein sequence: CASSSPPQTYNEQFF.

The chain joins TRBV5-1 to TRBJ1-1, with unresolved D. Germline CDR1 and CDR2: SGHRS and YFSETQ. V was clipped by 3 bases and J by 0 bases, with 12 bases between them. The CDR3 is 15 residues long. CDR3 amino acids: CASSSNRDLNTEAFF. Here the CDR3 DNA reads TGCGCCAGCAGCTCGAACAGAGACCTGAACACTGAAGCTTTCTTT.

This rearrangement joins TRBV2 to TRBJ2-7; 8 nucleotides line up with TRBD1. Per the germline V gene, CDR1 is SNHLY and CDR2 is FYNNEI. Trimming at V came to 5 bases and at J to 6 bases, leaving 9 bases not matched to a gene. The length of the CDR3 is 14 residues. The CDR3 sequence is CASSQTTGGGEQYF. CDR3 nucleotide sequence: TGTGCCAGCAGTCAGACCACAGGGGGTGGCGAGCAGTACTTC.

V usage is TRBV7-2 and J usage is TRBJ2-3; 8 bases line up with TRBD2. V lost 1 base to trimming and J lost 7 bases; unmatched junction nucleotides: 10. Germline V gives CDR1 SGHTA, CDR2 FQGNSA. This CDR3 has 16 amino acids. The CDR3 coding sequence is TGTGCCAGCAGCTTAGAGTCCAGCGGGGGACTAAATACGCAGTATTTT. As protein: CASSLESSGGLNTQYF. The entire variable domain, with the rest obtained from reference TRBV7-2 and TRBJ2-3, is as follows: GAGVSQSPSNKVTEKGKDVELRCDPISGHTALYWYRQSLGQGLEFLIYFQGNSAPDKSGLPSDRFSAERTGGSVSTLTIQRTQQEDSAVYLCASSLESSGGLNTQYFGPGTRLTVL.

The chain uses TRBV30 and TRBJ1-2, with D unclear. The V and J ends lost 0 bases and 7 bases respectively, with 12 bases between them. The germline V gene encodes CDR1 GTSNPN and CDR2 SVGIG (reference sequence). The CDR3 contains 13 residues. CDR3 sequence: CAWSVQEEIGYTF. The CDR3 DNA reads TGTGCCTGGAGTGTGCAGGAGGAGATTGGCTACACCTTC.

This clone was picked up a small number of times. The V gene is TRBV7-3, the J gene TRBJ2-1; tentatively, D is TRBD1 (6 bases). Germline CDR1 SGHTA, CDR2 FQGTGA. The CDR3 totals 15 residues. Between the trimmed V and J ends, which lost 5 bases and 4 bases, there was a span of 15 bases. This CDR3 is CASSRTADGYNEQFF. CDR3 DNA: TGTGCCAGCAGCCGGACAGCCGACGGGTACAATGAGCAGTTCTTC.

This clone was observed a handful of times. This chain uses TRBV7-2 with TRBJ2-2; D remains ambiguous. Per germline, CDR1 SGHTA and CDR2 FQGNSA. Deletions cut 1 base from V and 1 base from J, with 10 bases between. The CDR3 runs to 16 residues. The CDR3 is CASSLEVAKNTGELFF. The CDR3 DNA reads TGTGCCAGCAGCTTAGAAGTGGCCAAGAACACCGGGGAGCTGTTTTTT.

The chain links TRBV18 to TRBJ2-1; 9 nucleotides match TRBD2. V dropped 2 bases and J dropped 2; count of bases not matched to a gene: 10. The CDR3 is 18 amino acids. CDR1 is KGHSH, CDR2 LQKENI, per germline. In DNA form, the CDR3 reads TGTGCCAGCTCACCAATAGGATCGGGGACTAGCACCTACAATGAGCAGTTCTTC. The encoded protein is CASSPIGSGTSTYNEQFF.

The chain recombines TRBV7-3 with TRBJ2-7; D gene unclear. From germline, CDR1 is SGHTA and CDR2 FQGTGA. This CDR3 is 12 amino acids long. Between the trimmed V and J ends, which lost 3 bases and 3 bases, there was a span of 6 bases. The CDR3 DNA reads TGTGCCAGCAGCTTGGAGAACTACGAGCAGTACTTC. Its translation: CASSLENYEQYF.

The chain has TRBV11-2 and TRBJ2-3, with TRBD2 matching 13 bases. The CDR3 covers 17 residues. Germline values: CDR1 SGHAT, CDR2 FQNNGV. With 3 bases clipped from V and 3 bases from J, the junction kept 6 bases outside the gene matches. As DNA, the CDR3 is TGTGCCAGCAGCTTCCTACTAGCGGGAGGGCCGACAGATACGCAGTATTTT. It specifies CASSFLLAGGPTDTQYF.

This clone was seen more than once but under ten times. Here the CDR3 DNA reads TGTGCCAGCAGCTTGCCAAGCGGGTCTATGTTCTTC. This sequence encodes CASSLPSGSMFF. The chain is built from TRBV5-6 and TRBJ2-1; D perhaps matches TRBD2 (6 bases). The CDR3 runs to 12 residues. In germline, CDR1 is SGHDT, CDR2 YYEEEE. The germline V and J ends were trimmed by 1 base and 15 bases, with 14 bases remaining between them.

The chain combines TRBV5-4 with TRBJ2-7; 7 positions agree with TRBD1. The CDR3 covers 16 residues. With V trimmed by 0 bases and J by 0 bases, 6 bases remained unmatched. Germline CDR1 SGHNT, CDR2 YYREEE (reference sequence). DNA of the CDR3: TGTGCCAGCAGCTTGGTCACCGGGACAGCCTCCTACGAGCAGTACTTC. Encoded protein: CASSLVTGTASYEQYF. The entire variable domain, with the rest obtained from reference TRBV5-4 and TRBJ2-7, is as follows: ETGVTQSPTHLIKTRGQQVTLRCSSQSGHNTVSWYQQALGQGPQFIFQYYREEENGRGNFPPRFSGLQFPNYSSELNVNALELDDSALYLCASSLVTGTASYEQYFGPGTRLTVT.

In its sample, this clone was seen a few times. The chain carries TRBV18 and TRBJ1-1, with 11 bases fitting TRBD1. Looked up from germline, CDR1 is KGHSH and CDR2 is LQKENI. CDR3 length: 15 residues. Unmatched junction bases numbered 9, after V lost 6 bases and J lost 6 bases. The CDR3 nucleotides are TGTGCCAGCTCCCGGGGACAGGGGGGGTCGGCTGAAGCTTTCTTT. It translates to CASSRGQGGSAEAFF.

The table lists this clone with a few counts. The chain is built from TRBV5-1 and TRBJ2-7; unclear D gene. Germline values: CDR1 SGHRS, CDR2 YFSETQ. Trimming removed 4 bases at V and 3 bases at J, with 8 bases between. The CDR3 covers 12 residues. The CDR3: CASSQNDYEQYF. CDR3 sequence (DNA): TGCGCCAGCAGCCAGAATGACTACGAGCAGTACTTC.

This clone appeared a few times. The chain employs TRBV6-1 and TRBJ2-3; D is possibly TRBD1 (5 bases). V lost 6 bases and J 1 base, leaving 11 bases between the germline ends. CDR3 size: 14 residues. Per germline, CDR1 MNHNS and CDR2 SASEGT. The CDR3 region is CASRDTLGTDTQYF. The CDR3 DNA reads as TGTGCCAGCAGGGACACCCTGGGCACAGATACGCAGTATTTT.

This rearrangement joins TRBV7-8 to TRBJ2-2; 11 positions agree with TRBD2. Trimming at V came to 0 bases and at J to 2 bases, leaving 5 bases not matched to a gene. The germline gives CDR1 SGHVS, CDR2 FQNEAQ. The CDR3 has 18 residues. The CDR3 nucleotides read TGTGCCAGCAGCTTAGCGGGTCTAGCGGGAGGTAACACCGGGGAGCTGTTTTTT. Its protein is CASSLAGLAGGNTGELFF.

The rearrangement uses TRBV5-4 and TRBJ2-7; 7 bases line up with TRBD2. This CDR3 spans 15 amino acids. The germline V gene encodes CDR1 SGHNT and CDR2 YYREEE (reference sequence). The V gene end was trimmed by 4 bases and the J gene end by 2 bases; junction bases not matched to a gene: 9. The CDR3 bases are TGTGCCAGCAGCACGCGACTAGCAGCCCCCTACGAGCAGTACTTC. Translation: CASSTRLAAPYEQYF.

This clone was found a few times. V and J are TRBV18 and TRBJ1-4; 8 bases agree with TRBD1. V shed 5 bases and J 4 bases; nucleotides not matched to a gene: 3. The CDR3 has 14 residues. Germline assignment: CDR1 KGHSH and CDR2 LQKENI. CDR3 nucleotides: TGTGCCAGCTCAAAGACAGGGGATAATGAAAAACTGTTTTTT. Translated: CASSKTGDNEKLFF.

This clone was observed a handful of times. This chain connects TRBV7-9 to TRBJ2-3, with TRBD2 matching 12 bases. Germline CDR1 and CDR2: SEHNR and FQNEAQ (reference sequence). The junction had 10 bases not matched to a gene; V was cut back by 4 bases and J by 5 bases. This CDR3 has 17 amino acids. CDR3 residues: CASSSGFGTSGLDTQYF. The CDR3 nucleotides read TGTGCCAGCAGCTCTGGCTTCGGGACTAGCGGGTTAGATACGCAGTATTTT.

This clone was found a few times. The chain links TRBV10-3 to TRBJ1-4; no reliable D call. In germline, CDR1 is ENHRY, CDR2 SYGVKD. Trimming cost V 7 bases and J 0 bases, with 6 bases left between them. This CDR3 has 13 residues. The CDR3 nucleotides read TGTGCCATCACGGACTCAACTAATGAAAAACTGTTTTTT. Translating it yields CAITDSTNEKLFF.

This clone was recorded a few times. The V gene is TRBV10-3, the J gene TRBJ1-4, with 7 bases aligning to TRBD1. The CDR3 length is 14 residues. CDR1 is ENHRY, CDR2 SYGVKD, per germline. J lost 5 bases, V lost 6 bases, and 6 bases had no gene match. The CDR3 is CAIREPGQNEKLFF. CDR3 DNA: TGTGCCATCAGGGAGCCGGGACAGAATGAAAAACTGTTTTTT.

The chain's CDR3 is CASSLTDTEAFF. DNA for the CDR3: TGTGCCAGCAGCTTGACAGACACTGAAGCTTTCTTT. The J gene is TRBJ1-1, the V gene TRBV11-2; D is possibly TRBD1 (5 bases). Germline V lookup: CDR1 SGHAT, CDR2 FQNNGV. The CDR3 has 12 amino acids. V was shortened by 3 bases and J by 3 bases, with 5 bases between the two germline ends.

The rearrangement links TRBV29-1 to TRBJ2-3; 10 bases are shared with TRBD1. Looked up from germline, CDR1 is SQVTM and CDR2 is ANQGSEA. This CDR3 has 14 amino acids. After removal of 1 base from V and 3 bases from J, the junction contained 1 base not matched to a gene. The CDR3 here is CSVEGTGGTDTQYF. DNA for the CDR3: TGCAGCGTTGAAGGGACAGGGGGTACAGATACGCAGTATTTT.

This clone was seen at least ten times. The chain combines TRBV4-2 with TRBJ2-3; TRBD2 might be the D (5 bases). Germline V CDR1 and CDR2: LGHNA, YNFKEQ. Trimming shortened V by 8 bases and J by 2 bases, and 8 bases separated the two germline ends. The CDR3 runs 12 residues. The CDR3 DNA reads TGTGCCAGCGGGGAGAACACAGATACGCAGTATTTT. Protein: CASGENTDTQYF.

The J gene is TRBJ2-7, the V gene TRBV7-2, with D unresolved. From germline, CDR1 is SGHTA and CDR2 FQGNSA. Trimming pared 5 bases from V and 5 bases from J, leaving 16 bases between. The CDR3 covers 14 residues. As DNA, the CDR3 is TGTGCCAGCAGCCCGAGCTCTAGTACGGACGAGCAGTACTTC. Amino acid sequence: CASSPSSSTDEQYF.

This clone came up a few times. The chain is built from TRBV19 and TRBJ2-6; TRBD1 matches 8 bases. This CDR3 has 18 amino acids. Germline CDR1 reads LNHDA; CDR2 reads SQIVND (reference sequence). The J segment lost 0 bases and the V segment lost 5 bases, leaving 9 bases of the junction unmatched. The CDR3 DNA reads TGTGCCAGTAGTCCGTCGGGACAGGCAAACTCTGGGGCCAACGTCCTGACTTTC. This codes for CASSPSGQANSGANVLTF.

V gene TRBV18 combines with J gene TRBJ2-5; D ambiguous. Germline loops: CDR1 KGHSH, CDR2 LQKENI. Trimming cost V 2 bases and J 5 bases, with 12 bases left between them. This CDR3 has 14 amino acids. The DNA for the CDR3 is TGTGCCAGCTCACCAGGGTACCTAGTGGAGACCCAGTACTTC. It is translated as CASSPGYLVETQYF.

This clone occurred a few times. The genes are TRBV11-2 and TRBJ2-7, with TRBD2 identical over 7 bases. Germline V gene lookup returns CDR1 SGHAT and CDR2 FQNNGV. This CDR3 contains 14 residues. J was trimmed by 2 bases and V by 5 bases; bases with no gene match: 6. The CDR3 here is CASSGRGSAYEQYF. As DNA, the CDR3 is TGTGCCAGCAGCGGGCGGGGGTCAGCCTACGAGCAGTACTTC.